This TCR beta chain was obtained from a study of human T cells and chemical hapten exposure. Overall study: Minor volume differences among pooled libraries chiefly drove per-sample TCR yield variation.

A few counts support this clonotype. Unique molecular identifiers were attached to individual cDNA molecules within the library. MiXCR, applied by TCRdb to the RACE reads, yields one record per CDR3 protein. The sample has 380,000 or so distinct CDR3 sequences, about 5.4% seen once. Time point indicated: pre-sensitization, week 0. As for treatment: therapeutic diphenylcyclopropenone sensitization with weekly scalp DPC. This CDR3 is 15 amino acids long. V lost 8 bases and J lost 5; bases outside the gene matches: 11. Per germline, CDR1 MNHEY and CDR2 SMNVEV (reference sequence). The J gene is TRBJ2-5, the V gene TRBV27; 10 nucleotides align to TRBD1. The sequence came from a woman under 30 with alopecia areata. Some clones in this sample may be carry-over from other donors' samples. Here the sequenced sample was whole blood, taken in connection with sensitization to the hapten diphenylcyclopropenone (DPC). The DNA for the CDR3 is TGTGCCAGCTCCCCAAGACAGGGGGCGGGGGAGACCCAGTACTTC. It translates to CASSPRQGAGETQYF.